This is a list of T cell receptor beta chains from one sample in a study of blood T cell repertoires in COVID-19. TCRdb's table, derived via immunoSEQ multiplex PCR, lists solely in-frame clones and lacks some. The data contain about 220,000 clones, 84% of them singletons. The sample comprised peripheral blood. These receptor sequences come from a woman aged 60 to 75 with acute or convalescent COVID-19. Each CDR3 is given with its conserved first and last residue. The order of the fields is J gene, D gene, V gene, clone size, CDR3 DNA, CDR3 protein. A D gene is named only where the DNA matches it firmly. Some rows mark clone size as missing; the rest say once, few, many or name a class of expanded clone.

>TRBJ1-1|NA|TRBV20-1|NA
TGCAGTGCTAGTAGTGGGGGCGTAGGTCGTGGCGAAGCTTTCTTT
CSASSGGVGRGEAFF
>TRBJ1-2|NA|TRBV5-4|NA
TGTGCCAGCAGCCATAAAGCCAGGAACTATGGCTACACCTTC
CASSHKARNYGYTF
>TRBJ1-2|TRBD1|TRBV28|few
TGTGCCAGCCGCGATTCCGGGACAGGGAATGGCTACACCTTC
CASRDSGTGNGYTF
>TRBJ1-1|NA|TRBV3-1/TRBV3-2|NA
TGTGCCAGCAGCGAGCCGGGGTTAAGGGCTTTCTTT
CASSEPGLRAFF
>TRBJ2-3|NA|TRBV6-5|NA
TGTGCCAGCAGCCGTCGGGGGGCTGCAGATACGCAGTATTTT
CASSRRGAADTQYF
>TRBJ1-2|TRBD1|TRBV7-8|NA
TGTGCCAGCAGCCCAGGACAGGCCGCCTGGGGGTATGGCTACACCTTC
CASSPGQAAWGYGYTF
>TRBJ1-1|TRBD1|TRBV6-6|NA
TGTGCCAGCAGCGACACAGGGGGCGCGGCTGAAGCTTTCTTT
CASSDTGGAAEAFF
>TRBJ2-5|NA|TRBV4-2|NA
TGTGCCAGCAGCCAGGACCGACGGGGGGAGACCCAGTACTTC
CASSQDRRGETQYF
>TRBJ2-7|TRBD1|TRBV29-1|NA
TGCAGCGCCCTGACAGGGGGCCCCGAGCAGTACTTC
CSALTGGPEQYF
>TRBJ1-1|TRBD1|TRBV7-2|NA
TGTGCCAGCAGCGCCTGGACAGGGGCTAGTGAAGCTTTCTTT
CASSAWTGASEAFF
>TRBJ2-1|TRBD2|TRBV15|NA
TGTGCCACCAGCAGAGATCTCCTTAGCGGGGGGGGCAATGAGCAGTTCTTC
CATSRDLLSGGGNEQFF
>TRBJ2-7|TRBD1|TRBV11-2|NA
TGTGCCAGCAGCTTAGGCGCCAGGGGGTATGAGCAGTACTTC
CASSLGARGYEQYF
>TRBJ2-1|TRBD2|TRBV3-1/TRBV3-2|NA
TGTGCCAGCAGCCCTAAGATAGACGGGGGGGATACCAGCTCCTACAATGAGCAGTTCTTC
CASSPKIDGGDTSSYNEQFF
>TRBJ1-5|NA|TRBV6-1|NA
TGTGCCAGCAGTGAGAGCGGCAATCAGCCCCAGCATTTT
CASSESGNQPQHF
>TRBJ1-1|TRBD1|TRBV7-9|NA
TGTGCCAGCAGCTTGGGGGACAGGGGCACTGAAGCTTTCTTT
CASSLGDRGTEAFF
>TRBJ1-2|TRBD1|TRBV6-5|once
TGTGCCAGCAGTCCAACAGGGGGGGATGGCTACACCTTC
CASSPTGGDGYTF
>TRBJ1-6|TRBD1|TRBV3-1/TRBV3-2|once
TGTGCCAGCAGCCTATTATCCGGGACAGGGGTTATTAATTCACCCCTCCACTTT
CASSLLSGTGVINSPLHF
>TRBJ1-5|NA|TRBV10-1|NA
TGCGCCAGCAGGAGGGTGGGAAGCAATCAGCCCCAGCATTTT
CASRRVGSNQPQHF
>TRBJ2-2|TRBD2|TRBV3-1/TRBV3-2|NA
TGTGCCAGCAGTCCGGGAGGGGTAGGCACCGGGGAGCTGTTTTTT
CASSPGGVGTGELFF
>TRBJ1-2|NA|TRBV7-8|once
TGTGCCAGCAGCTTAGCTGGGACGGGGGGGAGCTACACCTTC
CASSLAGTGGSYTF
>TRBJ1-2|TRBD1|TRBV6-5|NA
TGTGCCAGCAGGGCAACGATGGGACAGGGGGGCGGCTACACCTTC
CASRATMGQGGGYTF
>TRBJ2-6|TRBD2|TRBV7-2|NA
TGTGCCAGCAGCTCCCCTGGGCGGGGGGGATCTGGGGCCAACGTCCTGACTTTC
CASSSPGRGGSGANVLTF
>TRBJ1-4|NA|TRBV13|NA
TGTGCCAGCAGCTTAGGCCAGGGTACTGAAAAACTGTTTTTT
CASSLGQGTEKLFF
>TRBJ2-5|TRBD1|TRBV7-9|few
TGTGCCAGCAGCTTAAGACAGGGCGAGCCAGAGACCCAGTACTTC
CASSLRQGEPETQYF
>TRBJ1-4|TRBD1|TRBV5-1|NA
TGCGCCAGCAGCGGACAGGGTATAGGTGAAAAACTGTTTTTT
CASSGQGIGEKLFF
>TRBJ2-7|NA|TRBV11-3|NA
TGTGCCAGCAGGGGGGCAGGGTATTCTGACGAGCAGTACTTC
CASRGAGYSDEQYF
>TRBJ2-1|TRBD1|TRBV9|NA
TGTGCCAGCAGCGTAGACGGGACAGGCTCATACAATGAGCAGTTCTTC
CASSVDGTGSYNEQFF
>TRBJ2-5|TRBD2|TRBV3-1/TRBV3-2|NA
TGTGCCAGCAGCCAAGAAAGCGGGGTAAGAGAGACCCAGTACTTC
CASSQESGVRETQYF
>TRBJ1-2|NA|TRBV5-8|NA
TGTGCCAGCAGCGACAGGACCCAAGGGCCCTATGGCTACACCTTC
CASSDRTQGPYGYTF
>TRBJ2-5|NA|TRBV28|NA
TGTGCCAGCAGCCCCCAGGGGATAGAGACCCAGTACTTC
CASSPQGIETQYF
>TRBJ1-2|NA|TRBV3-1/TRBV3-2|NA
TGTGCCAGCGGACAGAACTATGGCTACACCTTC
CASGQNYGYTF
>TRBJ1-2|TRBD1|TRBV28|NA
TGTGCCAGCAGTTTAGCGGGGACAGGGGGACGCTATGGCTACACCTTC
CASSLAGTGGRYGYTF
>TRBJ1-5|NA|TRBV12-2|once
TGTGCAAGTCGCTTATCCGACAGGGAGCCCCAGCATTTT
CASRLSDREPQHF
>TRBJ1-3|TRBD1|TRBV5-5|NA
TGTGCCAGCAGCCATACCGGGACAGGGGCCGGAAACACCATATATTTT
CASSHTGTGAGNTIYF
>TRBJ2-7|NA|TRBV7-8|NA
TGTGCCAGCAGCTTAACCCCAGGTAGCGACGAGCAGTACTTC
CASSLTPGSDEQYF
>TRBJ1-4|NA|TRBV2|NA
TGTGCCAGCAGTGAAAGGGGAATTAATGAAAAACTGTTTTTT
CASSERGINEKLFF
>TRBJ1-6|TRBD1|TRBV20-1|NA
TGCAGTGCTTACAGGGGATCACCCCTCCACTTT
CSAYRGSPLHF
>TRBJ1-1|NA|TRBV28|NA
TGTGCCAGCAGTTCACCCGCCGGGGGGCAATTGGAAGCTTTCTTT
CASSSPAGGQLEAFF
>TRBJ1-4|NA|TRBV30|NA
TGTGCCTGGAGTGTAGTTAGAGGAGTTGACGAAAAACTGTTTTTT
CAWSVVRGVDEKLFF
>TRBJ2-7|TRBD1|TRBV4-2|NA
TGTGCCAGCAGCCCCGGGACAGGGGCTTACGAGCAGTACTTC
CASSPGTGAYEQYF
>TRBJ2-7|TRBD2|TRBV3-1/TRBV3-2|NA
TGTGCCAGCAGCCAAGTGCGAACTAGCGGGGATTACGAGCAGTACTTC
CASSQVRTSGDYEQYF
>TRBJ1-1|NA|TRBV23-1|once
TGCGCCAGCAGTCAAGGTAGAGCCGTGGAAGCTTTCTTT
CASSQGRAVEAFF
>TRBJ2-5|TRBD1|TRBV4-2|NA
TGTGCCAGCAGCCAAAACACAGGGGGCGAACAGACCCAGTACTTC
CASSQNTGGEQTQYF
>TRBJ1-2|TRBD1|TRBV5-1|NA
TGCGCCAGCAGCCCCGACAGGGAGCATGGCTACACCTTC
CASSPDREHGYTF
>TRBJ1-4|TRBD1|TRBV29-1|NA
TGCAGCGTTGAAAGGCAGGGGGCTAATGAAAAACTGTTTTTT
CSVERQGANEKLFF
>TRBJ1-1|TRBD1|TRBV19|NA
TGTGCCAGTAGTATTGACAGGGACACTGAAGCTTTCTTT
CASSIDRDTEAFF
>TRBJ1-2|NA|TRBV11-2|NA
TGTGCCAGCAGCTTAGGGGCCAGGGTTCGCGGCTACACCTTC
CASSLGARVRGYTF
>TRBJ2-5|NA|TRBV19|NA
TGTGCCAGTAGTATCGGTGGGACATCCTTCCAAGAGACCCAGTACTTC
CASSIGGTSFQETQYF
>TRBJ2-2|NA|TRBV3-1/TRBV3-2|once
TGTGCCAGCGTAGGACAGCAGAACACCGGGGAGCTGTTTTTT
CASVGQQNTGELFF
>TRBJ1-4|NA|TRBV7-9|NA
TGTGCCAGCAGCCGAGCGAGAGGGGGTAATGAAAAACTGTTTTTT
CASSRARGGNEKLFF
>TRBJ1-2|NA|TRBV7-9|once
TGTGCCAGCAGCCGAAGAATCAGCTATGGCTACACCTTC
CASSRRISYGYTF
>TRBJ1-1|TRBD1|TRBV7-9|NA
TGTGCCAGCAGCCAAGACAGGGTGAACACTGAAGCTTTCTTT
CASSQDRVNTEAFF
>TRBJ2-3|NA|TRBV20-1|NA
TGCAGTGCTAGTGGGCCCCCGTTTAACACAGATACGCAGTATTTT
CSASGPPFNTDTQYF
>TRBJ2-5|NA|TRBV28|once
TGTGCCAGCAGTCCCCGGAGTCCCTACCAAGAGACCCAGTACTTC
CASSPRSPYQETQYF
>TRBJ1-1|TRBD1|TRBV3-1/TRBV3-2|NA
TGTGCCAGCAGCCAAGGGACAGGCGAAGCTTTCTTT
CASSQGTGEAFF
>TRBJ1-1|TRBD1|TRBV19|NA
TGTGCCAGTACCTTGCAACCGGGACAGCGGAACACTGAAGCTTTCTTT
CASTLQPGQRNTEAFF
>TRBJ1-2|NA|TRBV9|NA
TGTGCCAGCAGCGTAGCCACGGGATCCTGGGGCTATGGCTACACCTTC
CASSVATGSWGYGYTF
>TRBJ2-3|NA|TRBV10-1|NA
TGCGCCAGCAGTGAGTCCTACAGGGCGGATACGCAGTATTTT
CASSESYRADTQYF
>TRBJ1-6|NA|TRBV19|NA
TGTGCCAGTAGTATTGGGGGCTTACCCCTCCACTTT
CASSIGGLPLHF
>TRBJ2-3|NA|TRBV29-1|NA
TGCAACGGCAAGGAGGGCACAGATACGCAGTATTTT
CNGKEGTDTQYF